Shown below are 13 T cell receptor beta chains from a single sample sequenced in a study of beta chain features in type 1 diabetes (dated by TCRdb to the late 2010s). Library construction relied on the immunoSEQ multiplex PCR assay. The High Capacity cDNA Reverse Transcription Kit was used to reverse transcribe all of the isolated RNA, meaning that expressed TCRB transcripts were what got sequenced. This is the immuneACCESS table as TCRdb keeps it, with only in-frame sequences that have V and J called. A part of the clones is gone; compared with another copy, unresolved V genes explain less than half, and the rest is unexplained. This sample comprises a few hundred thousand clones, approximately 12% of them detected only once. Roughly 0.017% of the sample is taken by the ten largest. The source material was naive CD4+ T cells from blood. Read against the paper, the sample's cell subset or site label means: true naive CD4+ T cells. The receptors were gathered from a man younger than 35 in good health.

In its sample, this clone was seen a few times. The V and J genes are TRBV9 and TRBJ2-5, with 8 bases that match TRBD1. CDR1 SGDLS and CDR2 YYNGEE come from the germline V gene. The V segment lost 7 bases and the J segment 4 bases; nucleotides outside the gene matches: 15. This CDR3 contains 16 residues. The CDR3 region has the DNA TGTGCCAGCGGTACAGGTACAGGGGGTTTCACAGAGACCCAGTACTTC. Translated, it gives CASGTGTGGFTETQYF.

This clone has more than one count but fewer than ten. The chain recombines TRBV5-6 with TRBJ2-5, with a weak D call TRBD1 (6 bases). CDR3 length equals 14 residues. Germline V gene lookup returns CDR1 SGHDT and CDR2 YYEEEE. Trimming shortened V by 3 bases and J by 9 bases, and 18 bases separated the two germline ends. The CDR3 is CASSYPGGPGAQYF. As DNA, the CDR3 is TGTGCCAGCAGCTACCCCGGCGGCCCAGGGGCCCAGTACTTC.

The genes are TRBV4-2 and TRBJ1-4; no firm D call. CDR1 and CDR2 (germline): LGHNA, YNFKEQ. This CDR3 is 14 amino acids long. The V gene lost 1 base and the J gene lost 8 bases, with 11 bases spanning the gap. The CDR3 sequence: CASSQVGREEKLFF. CDR3 nucleotide sequence: TGTGCCAGCAGCCAAGTAGGGAGGGAAGAAAAACTGTTTTTT.

The chain is built from TRBV9 and TRBJ2-1; 7 bases agree with TRBD1. Germline values: CDR1 SGDLS, CDR2 YYNGEE. The CDR3 length is 19 residues. The V segment lost 3 bases and the J segment 0 bases; nucleotides outside the gene matches: 15. CDR3 nucleotides: TGTGCCAGCAGCGGCCGGACAGGCGGTTTGACCTTCTCCTACAATGAGCAGTTCTTC. Translating it yields CASSGRTGGLTFSYNEQFF.

This clone occurred a few times. This sequence joins TRBV6-6 and TRBJ1-3; D is possibly TRBD1 (5 bases). The CDR3 is 14 amino acids. Trimming stripped 7 bases from V and 1 base from J, with 11 bases between. Germline V lookup: CDR1 MNHNY, CDR2 SVGAGI (reference sequence). The CDR3 is CASTPGGSGNTIYF. The CDR3 DNA reads as TGTGCCAGCACCCCGGGGGGATCTGGAAACACCATATATTTT.

The chain recombines TRBV5-5 with TRBJ1-2, with 10 bases that match TRBD1. V was clipped by 3 bases and J by 8 bases; unmatched bases: 4. CDR3 size: 13 residues. Per the germline V gene, CDR1 is SGHKS and CDR2 is YYEKEE (reference sequence). The CDR3 bases are TGTGCCAGCAGCTCCGGGACAGGGGACGGCTACACCTTC. Protein: CASSSGTGDGYTF.

This rearrangement joins TRBV30 to TRBJ1-2; 9 bases map to TRBD1. Per the germline V gene, CDR1 is GTSNPN and CDR2 is SVGIG (reference sequence). This CDR3 is 16 amino acids long. Losses at the gene ends were 2 bases for V and 3 bases for J; bases not matched to a gene: 10. The CDR3 nucleotides are TGTGCCTGGAGTCCATGGGACAGGGCCAGACACTATGGCTACACCTTC. Encoded protein: CAWSPWDRARHYGYTF.

This clone has only a few counts. In the same sample, other DNA sequences code for this CDR3. This rearrangement joins TRBV7-2 to TRBJ1-1, with D maybe TRBD1 (5 bases). CDR1 is SGHTA, CDR2 FQGNSA, per germline. This CDR3 has 13 residues. Trimming removed 3 bases from V and 4 bases from J, with 9 bases in between. As DNA, the CDR3 is TGTGCCAGCAGCTTTGGGGGGAGCACTGAAGCTTTCTTT. It translates to CASSFGGSTEAFF.

The chain couples TRBV15 to TRBJ1-2; 7 bases are shared with TRBD1. The trim removed 4 bases at V and 2 bases at J, leaving 10 bases unmatched. Germline assignment: CDR1 LNHNV and CDR2 YYDKDF (reference sequence). The CDR3 consists of 16 residues. For the CDR3, the DNA is TGTGCCACCAGCACCTATGACAGGGAGACGAACTATGGCTACACCTTC. Translation gives CATSTYDRETNYGYTF. Full variable domain (rest looked up from reference TRBV15 and TRBJ1-2): DAMVIQNPRYQVTQFGKPVTLSCSQTLNHNVMYWYQQKSSQAPKLLFHYYDKDFNNEADTPDNFQSRRPNTSFCFLDIRSPGLGDTAMYLCATSTYDRETNYGYTFGSGTRLTVV.

This sequence joins TRBV15 and TRBJ1-1; no firm D call. The CDR3 contains 14 residues. Looked up from germline, CDR1 is LNHNV and CDR2 is YYDKDF (reference sequence). Trimming took off 2 bases at V and 1 base at J, with 8 bases between the two ends. The CDR3 here is CATSRLLQNTEAFF. CDR3 nucleotide sequence: TGTGCCACCAGCAGACTACTTCAGAACACTGAAGCTTTCTTT.

CDR3 loop: CASSRTFAQHF. DNA for the CDR3: TGTGCCAGCAGCCGGACATTCGCCCAGCATTTT. This chain joins TRBV6-1 and TRBJ1-5, with a possible D match to TRBD1 (5 bases). Between the trimmed V and J ends, which lost 6 bases and 11 bases, there was a span of 11 bases. This CDR3 has 11 residues. The germline V gene has CDR1 MNHNS and CDR2 SASEGT.

This clone was found a few times. The chain employs TRBV7-9 and TRBJ1-2; 7 nucleotides align to TRBD1. The germline gives CDR1 SEHNR, CDR2 FQNEAQ (reference sequence). The CDR3 contains 13 residues. The trim removed 7 bases at V and 3 bases at J, leaving 5 bases unmatched. As DNA, the CDR3 is TGTGCCAGCACCCCAGACAGGGACTATGGCTACACCTTC. It specifies CASTPDRDYGYTF.

V is TRBV5-1 and J is TRBJ2-3, with 13 bases that match TRBD2. The CDR3 loop spans 18 amino acids. With 0 bases clipped from V and 5 bases from J, the junction kept 9 bases outside the gene matches. CDR1 SGHRS and CDR2 YFSETQ come from the germline V gene. For the CDR3, the DNA is TGCGCCAGCAGCTTGGAACCGGGACTAGCGGGACGAGTAGATACGCAGTATTTT. Its protein is CASSLEPGLAGRVDTQYF.